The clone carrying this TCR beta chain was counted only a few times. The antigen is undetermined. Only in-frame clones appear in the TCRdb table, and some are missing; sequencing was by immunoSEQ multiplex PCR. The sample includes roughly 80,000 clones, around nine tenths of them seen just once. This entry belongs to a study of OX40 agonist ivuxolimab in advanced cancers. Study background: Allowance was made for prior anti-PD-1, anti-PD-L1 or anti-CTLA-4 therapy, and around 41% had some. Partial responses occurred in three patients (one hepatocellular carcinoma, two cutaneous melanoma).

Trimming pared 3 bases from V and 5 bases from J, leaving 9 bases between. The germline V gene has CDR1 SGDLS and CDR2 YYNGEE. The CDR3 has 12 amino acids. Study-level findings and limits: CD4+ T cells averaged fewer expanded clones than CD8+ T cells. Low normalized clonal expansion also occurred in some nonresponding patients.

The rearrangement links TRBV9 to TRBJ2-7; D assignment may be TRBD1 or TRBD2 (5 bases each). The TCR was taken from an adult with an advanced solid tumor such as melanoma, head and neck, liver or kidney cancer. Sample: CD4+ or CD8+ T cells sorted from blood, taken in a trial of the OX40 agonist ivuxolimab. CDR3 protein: CASSGWGNEQYF. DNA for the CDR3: TGTGCCAGCAGCGGGTGGGGGAACGAGCAGTACTTC.